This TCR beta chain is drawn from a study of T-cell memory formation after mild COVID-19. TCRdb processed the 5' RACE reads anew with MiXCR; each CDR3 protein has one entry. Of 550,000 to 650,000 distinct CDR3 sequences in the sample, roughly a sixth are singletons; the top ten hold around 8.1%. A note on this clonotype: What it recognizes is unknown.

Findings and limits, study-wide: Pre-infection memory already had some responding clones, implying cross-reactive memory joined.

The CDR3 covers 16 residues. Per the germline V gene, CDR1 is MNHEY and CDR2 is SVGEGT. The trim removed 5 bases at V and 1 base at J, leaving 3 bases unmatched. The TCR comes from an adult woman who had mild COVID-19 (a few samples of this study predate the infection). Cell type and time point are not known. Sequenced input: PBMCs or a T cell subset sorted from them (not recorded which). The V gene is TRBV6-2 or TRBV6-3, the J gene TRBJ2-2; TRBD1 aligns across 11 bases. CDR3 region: CASSRTGGWNTGELFF. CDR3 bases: TGTGCCAGCAGTCGGACAGGGGGCTGGAACACCGGGGAGCTGTTTTTT.